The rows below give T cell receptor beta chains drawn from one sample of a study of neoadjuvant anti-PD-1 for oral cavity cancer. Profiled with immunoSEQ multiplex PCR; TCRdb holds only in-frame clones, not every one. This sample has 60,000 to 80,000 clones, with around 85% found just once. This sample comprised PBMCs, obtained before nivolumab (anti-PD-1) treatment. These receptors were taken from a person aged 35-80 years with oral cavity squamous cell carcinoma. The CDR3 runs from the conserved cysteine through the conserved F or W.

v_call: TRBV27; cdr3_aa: CASSRDGGHYGYTF
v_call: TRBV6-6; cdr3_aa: CASSPTQVGYTF
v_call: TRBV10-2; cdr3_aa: CASSQGNWSPLHF
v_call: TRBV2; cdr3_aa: CASRDPGQALYGYTF
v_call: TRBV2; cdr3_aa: CASSFSYEQYF
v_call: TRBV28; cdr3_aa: CASSFRRGNEKLFF
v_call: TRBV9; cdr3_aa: CASSVAASGRAAYNEQFF
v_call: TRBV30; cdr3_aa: CAWSVLARGHEQYF
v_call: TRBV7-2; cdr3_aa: CASSLAGQGNTEAFF
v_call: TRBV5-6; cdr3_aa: CASSNAGLAGDTGELFF
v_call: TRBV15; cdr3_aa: CATSRDNEGAGEQYF
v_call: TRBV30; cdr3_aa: CAWSVGTTYEQYF
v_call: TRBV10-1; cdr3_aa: CASSEGGPTGELFF
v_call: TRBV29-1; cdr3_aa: CSVRNGWGTEAFF
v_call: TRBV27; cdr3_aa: CASSRSRLAGGETDTQYF
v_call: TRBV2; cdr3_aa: CASLHRGAATNEKLFF
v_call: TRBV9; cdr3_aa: CASSVEAPQGPSSYNEQFF